A selection of T cell receptor beta chains follows, all from one sample in a study of naive and memory T cell subsets. TCRdb itself ran the UMI-ligation and nested PCR reads through MiXCR, one entry per CDR3 protein. Here the sample spans some 83,000 distinct CDR3 sequences, over 9% being singletons. The sequenced sample consisted of naive CD8+ T cells from blood. The receptors stem from a human donor in good health. CDR3s include the opening cysteine and the closing phenylalanine or tryptophan. A D gene is named only where the DNA matches it firmly.

J: TRBJ1-5; D: -; V: TRBV27; CDR3: CASSSLSNQPQHF
J: TRBJ2-6; D: -; V: TRBV7-9; CDR3: CASSSKVGSGANVLTF
J: TRBJ1-5; D: TRBD1; V: TRBV4-1; CDR3: CASSQDPGQVNQPQHF
J: TRBJ2-7; D: -; V: TRBV6-5; CDR3: CASSYLNGFEQYF
J: TRBJ1-1; D: -; V: TRBV7-2; CDR3: CASSKAFF
J: TRBJ2-7; D: TRBD1; V: TRBV13; CDR3: CASSLRDSYSYEQYF
J: TRBJ2-1; D: -; V: TRBV28; CDR3: CASSLIGNEQFF
J: TRBJ2-7; D: -; V: TRBV29-1; CDR3: CSVSSGTYSYEQYF
J: TRBJ1-2; D: -; V: TRBV11-2; CDR3: CASSLVSRADYGYTF
J: TRBJ2-7; D: TRBD1; V: TRBV10-3; CDR3: CAISGPGQGYEQYF
J: TRBJ1-1; D: -; V: TRBV6-6; CDR3: CASSYPGLNTEAFF